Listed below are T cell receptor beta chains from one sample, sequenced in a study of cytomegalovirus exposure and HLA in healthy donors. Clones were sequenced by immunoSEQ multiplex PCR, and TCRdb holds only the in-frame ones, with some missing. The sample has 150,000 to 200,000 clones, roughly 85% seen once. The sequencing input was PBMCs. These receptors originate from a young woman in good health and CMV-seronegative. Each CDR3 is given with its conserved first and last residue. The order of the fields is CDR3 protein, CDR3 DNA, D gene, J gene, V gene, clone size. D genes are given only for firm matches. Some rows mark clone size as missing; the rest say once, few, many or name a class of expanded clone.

CASSSASGITDTQYF,TGTGCCAGCAGCTCGGCTAGCGGGATCACAGATACGCAGTATTTT,TRBD2,TRBJ2-3,TRBV5-8,NA
CAWSLAGGGTDTQYF,TGTGCCTGGAGCCTAGCGGGAGGAGGCACAGATACGCAGTATTTT,TRBD2,TRBJ2-3,TRBV30,NA
CASSFVSPPDTQYF,TGCGCCAGCAGCTTTGTTAGCCCGCCAGATACGCAGTATTTT,NA,TRBJ2-3,TRBV5-1,NA
CASSAIPTSGPSYEQYF,TGTGCCAGCAGTGCAATTCCGACTAGCGGCCCGTCCTACGAGCAGTACTTC,TRBD2,TRBJ2-7,TRBV28,few
CASSLALSGNTIYF,TGTGCCAGCAGCTTAGCTCTCTCTGGAAACACCATATATTTT,NA,TRBJ1-3,TRBV7-9,NA
CASSISGAGYNEQFF,TGTGCCAGTAGTATATCCGGGGCGGGATACAATGAGCAGTTCTTC,NA,TRBJ2-1,TRBV19,NA
CASSEGTGGETQYF,TGCGCCAGCAGTGAAGGGACAGGGGGAGAGACCCAGTACTTC,TRBD1,TRBJ2-5,TRBV10-1,few
CASSPGSGRDNEQFF,TGTGCCAGCTCACCGGGCAGCGGGAGAGACAATGAGCAGTTCTTC,TRBD2,TRBJ2-1,TRBV18,few
CASSSGGETQYF,TGCGCCAGCAGCTCCGGGGGAGAGACCCAGTACTTC,NA,TRBJ2-5,TRBV5-1,once
CASSLAGLNNEQFF,TGTGCCAGCAGTCTAGCGGGGTTAAACAATGAGCAGTTCTTC,TRBD2,TRBJ2-1,TRBV11-3,NA
CASSQEAGGYNEQFF,TGCGCCAGCAGCCAAGAGGCGGGGGGCTACAATGAGCAGTTCTTC,TRBD2,TRBJ2-1,TRBV4-3,many
CASQGGSPYEQYF,TGTGCCAGCCAGGGCGGGAGTCCCTACGAGCAGTACTTC,TRBD2,TRBJ2-7,TRBV6-5,NA
CASSQKPGQGPGANVLTF,TGCGCCAGCAGCCAAAAGCCGGGACAGGGCCCTGGGGCCAACGTCCTGACTTTC,TRBD1,TRBJ2-6,TRBV4-3,NA
CASSQSTYEQYF,TGTGCCAGCAGCCAATCTACCTACGAGCAGTACTTC,NA,TRBJ2-7,TRBV28,NA
CASSPVRGDEQFF,TGTGCCAGTAGCCCTGTCAGGGGTGATGAGCAGTTCTTC,NA,TRBJ2-1,TRBV19,NA
CAISDVDRGTYFSYEQYF,TGTGCCATCAGTGATGTGGACAGGGGGACCTACTTCTCCTACGAGCAGTACTTC,TRBD1,TRBJ2-7,TRBV10-3,NA
CASSFGGGAYNEQFF,TGCGCCAGCAGCTTTGGCGGGGGGGCCTACAATGAGCAGTTCTTC,TRBD2,TRBJ2-1,TRBV5-1,NA
CASSRDREAFF,TGTGCCAGCAGCCGAGACAGGGAGGCTTTCTTT,TRBD1,TRBJ1-1,TRBV6-6,few
CASSLASPSGGEQFF,TGTGCCAGCAGCTTGGCAAGCCCCTCGGGTGGTGAGCAGTTCTTC,NA,TRBJ2-1,TRBV5-4,NA
CASSEGTGGENRPYNEQFF,TGTGCCAGCAGTGAAGGGACAGGGGGCGAGAACCGGCCGTACAATGAGCAGTTCTTC,TRBD1,TRBJ2-1,TRBV6-1,NA
CSVERRAENNEQFF,TGCAGCGTTGAACGAAGAGCCGAAAACAATGAGCAGTTCTTC,NA,TRBJ2-1,TRBV29-1,NA
CASSRGSGREKKPYNEQFF,TGCGCCAGCAGCCGGGGTAGCGGGAGGGAAAAAAAACCATACAATGAGCAGTTCTTC,TRBD2,TRBJ2-1,TRBV4-1,NA
CASSSSPTGAHYGYTF,TGCGCCAGCAGCTCATCACCTACAGGGGCCCACTATGGCTACACCTTC,TRBD1,TRBJ1-2,TRBV5-1,NA
CATSLTGAEAATQYF,TGTGCCACCAGCCTGACAGGGGCCGAGGCAGCTACGCAGTATTTT,TRBD1,TRBJ2-3,TRBV15,NA
CAWTRGVEPEAFF,TGTGCCTGGACTCGGGGGGTTGAGCCTGAAGCTTTCTTT,NA,TRBJ1-1,TRBV30,few
CASSEDTSSYNEQFF,TGTGCCAGCAGTGAGGACACAAGCTCCTACAATGAGCAGTTCTTC,NA,TRBJ2-1,TRBV27,NA
CASSQAGGNTIYF,TGTGCCAGCAGCCAGGCGGGCGGAAACACCATATATTTT,NA,TRBJ1-3,TRBV7-9,NA
CASSQDQREGQYEQYF,TGTGCCAGCAGCCAAGATCAGCGGGAGGGCCAGTACGAGCAGTACTTC,TRBD2,TRBJ2-7,TRBV4-2,NA
CASTAEGSGYNEQFF,TGTGCCAGCACGGCGGAGGGTAGCGGTTACAATGAGCAGTTCTTC,NA,TRBJ2-1,TRBV28,once